Listed here is a single T cell receptor beta chain. What it binds is not known. These data belong to a study of T-cell memory formation after mild COVID-19. Points from the study as a whole: Proof of SARS-CoV-2 specificity was absent for the second-wave clones that crested on day 37.

Each CDR3 protein is one row after TCRdb ran MiXCR on the 5' RACE reads. Here the sample spans 95,000 to 110,000 distinct CDR3 sequences, roughly 14% being singletons. Specimen: PBMCs or a T cell subset sorted from them (not recorded which). The receptor comes from a man aged 18-30 years who had mild COVID-19 (a few samples of this study predate the infection). Cell type and time point are not known.

This CDR3 is CASSLVLGELFF. CDR3 sequence (DNA): TGCGCCAGCAGCTTGGTTCTCGGGGAGCTGTTTTTT. The chain combines TRBV5-1 with TRBJ2-2; D is unclear. This CDR3 region has 12 residues. With 0 bases removed from V and 7 bases from J, the gap between germline ends came to 4 bases. Germline V gives CDR1 SGHRS, CDR2 YFSETQ.